A selection of T cell receptor beta chains follows, all from one sample in a study of blood T cell repertoires in COVID-19. Sequenced by immunoSEQ multiplex PCR; TCRdb stores in-frame clones only, minus some. The sample lists roughly 250,000 clones, around nine tenths occurring once. Sequencing was performed on peripheral blood. These receptors all come from a man aged 25-45 years with COVID-19, enrolled during active disease. The CDR3 runs from the conserved cysteine through the conserved F or W. The order of the fields is clone size, J gene, CDR3 length, D gene, V gene, CDR3 protein, CDR3 DNA. A D gene is named only where the DNA matches it firmly. Clone size is shown for a subset of rows, as once, few, many or a class of expanded clone.

clone size: -
J gene: TRBJ1-6
CDR3 length: 15
D gene: TRBD1
V gene: TRBV19
CDR3 protein: CASSRQGTYNSPLHF
CDR3 DNA: TGTGCCAGTAGTAGACAGGGAACATATAATTCACCCCTCCACTTT

clone size: -
J gene: TRBJ2-3
CDR3 length: 14
D gene: TRBD2
V gene: TRBV7-9
CDR3 protein: CASSANPGGDTQYF
CDR3 DNA: TGTGCCAGCAGTGCAAACCCCGGGGGGGATACGCAGTATTTT

clone size: -
J gene: TRBJ1-6
CDR3 length: 16
D gene: TRBD1
V gene: TRBV4-1
CDR3 protein: CASSQGTGGRNSPLHF
CDR3 DNA: TGCGCCAGCAGCCAGGGGACAGGGGGAAGGAATTCACCCCTCCACTTT

clone size: -
J gene: TRBJ2-3
CDR3 length: 19
D gene: TRBD2
V gene: TRBV6-2/TRBV6-3
CDR3 protein: CASSPNPGTSGDYTDTQYF
CDR3 DNA: TGTGCCAGCAGCCCTAACCCCGGGACTAGCGGGGACTACACAGATACGCAGTATTTT

clone size: -
J gene: TRBJ2-5
CDR3 length: 14
D gene: -
V gene: TRBV27
CDR3 protein: CASSSGDIQETQYF
CDR3 DNA: TGTGCCAGCAGTTCCGGGGACATCCAAGAGACCCAGTACTTC

clone size: -
J gene: TRBJ2-7
CDR3 length: 15
D gene: TRBD1
V gene: TRBV30
CDR3 protein: CAWDTLGTAPYEQYF
CDR3 DNA: TGTGCCTGGGACACCTTAGGGACAGCTCCCTACGAGCAGTACTTC

clone size: -
J gene: TRBJ1-3
CDR3 length: 10
D gene: -
V gene: TRBV5-4
CDR3 protein: CASSAGDAGF
CDR3 DNA: TGTGCCAGCAGCGCAGGAGACGCGGGATTT

clone size: -
J gene: TRBJ1-2
CDR3 length: 12
D gene: TRBD1
V gene: TRBV28
CDR3 protein: CASSYRGYGYTF
CDR3 DNA: TGTGCCAGCAGTTACAGGGGGTATGGCTACACCTTC

clone size: once
J gene: TRBJ2-7
CDR3 length: 16
D gene: TRBD2
V gene: TRBV29-1
CDR3 protein: CSVESASGGLSYEQYF
CDR3 DNA: TGCAGCGTTGAGAGCGCTAGCGGGGGCCTCTCCTACGAGCAGTACTTC

clone size: few
J gene: TRBJ1-1
CDR3 length: 15
D gene: -
V gene: TRBV5-6
CDR3 protein: CASSSLRTHNTEAFF
CDR3 DNA: TGTGCCAGCAGCTCACTTCGGACACACAACACTGAAGCTTTCTTT

clone size: -
J gene: TRBJ2-1
CDR3 length: 19
D gene: TRBD1
V gene: TRBV7-6
CDR3 protein: CASSLAAVARDRWNNEQFF
CDR3 DNA: TGTGCCAGCAGCTTAGCGGCGGTAGCGAGGGACAGGTGGAACAATGAGCAGTTCTTC

clone size: -
J gene: TRBJ2-1
CDR3 length: 14
D gene: TRBD1
V gene: TRBV6-4
CDR3 protein: CASSGRGLLVEQFF
CDR3 DNA: TGTGCCAGCAGTGGCAGGGGGTTGCTGGTTGAGCAGTTCTTC

clone size: -
J gene: TRBJ2-1
CDR3 length: 14
D gene: -
V gene: TRBV2
CDR3 protein: CASSEAGHYNEQFF
CDR3 DNA: TGTGCCAGCAGTGAAGCCGGACACTACAATGAGCAGTTCTTC

clone size: -
J gene: TRBJ2-5
CDR3 length: 14
D gene: TRBD2
V gene: TRBV6-5
CDR3 protein: CASSYRWEGETQYF
CDR3 DNA: TGTGCCAGCAGTTATAGGTGGGAGGGTGAGACCCAGTACTTC

clone size: -
J gene: TRBJ2-7
CDR3 length: 14
D gene: TRBD1
V gene: TRBV29-1
CDR3 protein: CSFPVEERQGEQYF
CDR3 DNA: TGCAGCTTCCCTGTGGAAGAACGACAGGGCGAGCAGTACTTC

clone size: -
J gene: TRBJ2-3
CDR3 length: 13
D gene: -
V gene: TRBV5-4
CDR3 protein: CASSLQGKDTQYF
CDR3 DNA: TGTGCCAGCAGCCTACAGGGTAAAGATACGCAGTATTTT

clone size: -
J gene: TRBJ1-5
CDR3 length: 14
D gene: -
V gene: TRBV10-3
CDR3 protein: CAISGSRGNQPQHF
CDR3 DNA: TGTGCCATCAGTGGGTCCAGGGGTAATCAGCCCCAGCATTTT

clone size: -
J gene: TRBJ1-3
CDR3 length: 15
D gene: TRBD1
V gene: TRBV2
CDR3 protein: CASSAYRGSGNTIYF
CDR3 DNA: TGTGCCAGCAGTGCTTACAGGGGCTCTGGAAACACCATATATTTT

clone size: -
J gene: TRBJ1-2
CDR3 length: 16
D gene: TRBD1
V gene: TRBV5-5
CDR3 protein: CASSHPGQGTIYGYTF
CDR3 DNA: TGTGCCAGCAGCCATCCGGGACAGGGGACCATCTATGGCTACACCTTC

clone size: -
J gene: TRBJ1-1
CDR3 length: 14
D gene: TRBD1
V gene: TRBV5-4
CDR3 protein: CASSPTGAGTEAFF
CDR3 DNA: TGTGCCAGCAGCCCGACAGGGGCAGGCACTGAAGCTTTCTTT

clone size: -
J gene: TRBJ2-5
CDR3 length: 17
D gene: TRBD1
V gene: TRBV5-1
CDR3 protein: CASSLAPRAGGRETQYF
CDR3 DNA: TGCGCCAGCAGCTTGGCGCCCAGGGCAGGGGGTCGAGAGACCCAGTACTTC

clone size: -
J gene: TRBJ1-1
CDR3 length: 15
D gene: -
V gene: TRBV9
CDR3 protein: CASSPIPPPNTEAFF
CDR3 DNA: TGTGCCAGCAGCCCCATCCCCCCCCCGAACACTGAAGCTTTCTTT

clone size: -
J gene: TRBJ2-7
CDR3 length: 16
D gene: -
V gene: TRBV29-1
CDR3 protein: CSATGTEGIFFYEQYF
CDR3 DNA: TGCAGCGCCACGGGAACAGAGGGAATTTTTTTTTACGAGCAGTACTTC

clone size: -
J gene: TRBJ1-5
CDR3 length: 15
D gene: -
V gene: TRBV9
CDR3 protein: CASSALDDSRQPQHF
CDR3 DNA: TGTGCCAGCAGCGCCCTGGATGACAGTCGTCAGCCCCAGCATTTT

clone size: -
J gene: TRBJ2-2
CDR3 length: 13
D gene: -
V gene: TRBV9
CDR3 protein: CASSVSRTGELFF
CDR3 DNA: TGTGCCAGCAGCGTATCGAGGACCGGGGAGCTGTTTTTT

clone size: -
J gene: TRBJ2-2
CDR3 length: 16
D gene: -
V gene: TRBV5-5
CDR3 protein: CASSLALAARVGELFF
CDR3 DNA: TGTGCCAGCAGCTTGGCCTTGGCCGCCAGGGTTGGGGAGCTGTTTTTT

clone size: -
J gene: TRBJ1-4
CDR3 length: 15
D gene: -
V gene: TRBV7-9
CDR3 protein: CASSLDGRYNEKLFF
CDR3 DNA: TGTGCCAGCAGCTTAGATGGTCGGTATAATGAAAAACTGTTTTTT

clone size: -
J gene: TRBJ1-2
CDR3 length: 15
D gene: TRBD1
V gene: TRBV2
CDR3 protein: CASSEEGQGLYGYTF
CDR3 DNA: TGTGCCAGCAGTGAAGAGGGACAGGGGCTCTACGGCTACACCTTC

clone size: -
J gene: TRBJ1-4
CDR3 length: 15
D gene: -
V gene: TRBV30
CDR3 protein: CAWSVLGEGHEKLFF
CDR3 DNA: TGTGCCTGGAGTGTACTCGGGGAAGGTCATGAAAAACTGTTTTTT

clone size: few
J gene: TRBJ2-5
CDR3 length: 10
D gene: -
V gene: TRBV29-1
CDR3 protein: CSVEENSQYF
CDR3 DNA: TGCAGCGTTGAAGAGAATAGCCAGTACTTC

clone size: -
J gene: TRBJ1-5
CDR3 length: 18
D gene: -
V gene: TRBV18
CDR3 protein: CASSPTGTTFYSNQPQHF
CDR3 DNA: TGTGCCAGCTCACCGACCGGGACAACTTTTTATAGCAATCAGCCCCAGCATTTT

clone size: -
J gene: TRBJ2-1
CDR3 length: 14
D gene: -
V gene: TRBV5-1
CDR3 protein: CASSPSDTYNEQFF
CDR3 DNA: TGCGCCAGCAGCCCCTCAGACACATACAATGAGCAGTTCTTC

clone size: -
J gene: TRBJ1-3
CDR3 length: 14
D gene: -
V gene: TRBV19
CDR3 protein: CASSNRRSGNTIYF
CDR3 DNA: TGTGCCAGTAGTAACCGGAGATCTGGAAACACCATATATTTT

clone size: -
J gene: TRBJ2-3
CDR3 length: 14
D gene: -
V gene: TRBV18
CDR3 protein: CASSPQSSADTQYF
CDR3 DNA: TGTGCCAGCTCACCACAGAGTTCGGCAGATACGCAGTATTTT

clone size: -
J gene: TRBJ1-3
CDR3 length: 14
D gene: -
V gene: TRBV5-6
CDR3 protein: CASSRDISGNTIYF
CDR3 DNA: TGTGCCAGCAGCCGGGACATCTCTGGAAACACCATATATTTT

clone size: -
J gene: TRBJ1-1
CDR3 length: 13
D gene: -
V gene: TRBV6-5
CDR3 protein: CASSFSGNTEAFF
CDR3 DNA: TGTGCCAGCAGTTTTTCAGGGAACACTGAAGCTTTCTTT

clone size: -
J gene: TRBJ2-7
CDR3 length: 15
D gene: TRBD1
V gene: TRBV29-1
CDR3 protein: CSVETPGQASYEQYF
CDR3 DNA: TGCAGCGTTGAGACCCCGGGACAGGCGAGCTACGAGCAGTACTTC

clone size: -
J gene: TRBJ1-4
CDR3 length: 12
D gene: -
V gene: TRBV2
CDR3 protein: CASSYTGEKLFF
CDR3 DNA: TGTGCCAGCAGTTACACAGGGGAAAAACTGTTTTTT

clone size: few
J gene: TRBJ1-1
CDR3 length: 14
D gene: -
V gene: TRBV19
CDR3 protein: CASSITGRDTEAFF
CDR3 DNA: TGTGCCAGTAGTATCACTGGGCGGGACACTGAAGCTTTCTTT

clone size: once
J gene: TRBJ1-1
CDR3 length: 14
D gene: -
V gene: TRBV30
CDR3 protein: CAWSVTGSDTEAFF
CDR3 DNA: TGTGCCTGGAGTGTTACAGGGTCGGACACTGAAGCTTTCTTT

clone size: -
J gene: TRBJ1-1
CDR3 length: 14
D gene: -
V gene: TRBV6-5
CDR3 protein: CASTRPGGNTEAFF
CDR3 DNA: TGTGCCAGCACAAGACCAGGAGGGAACACTGAAGCTTTCTTT

clone size: -
J gene: TRBJ2-2
CDR3 length: 15
D gene: -
V gene: TRBV5-1
CDR3 protein: CASSVKGTNTGELFF
CDR3 DNA: TGCGCCAGCAGCGTAAAGGGGACGAACACCGGGGAGCTGTTTTTT

clone size: -
J gene: TRBJ1-2
CDR3 length: 16
D gene: -
V gene: TRBV14
CDR3 protein: CASSQVNPFRDYGYTF
CDR3 DNA: TGTGCCAGCAGCCAAGTGAATCCGTTTAGAGACTATGGCTACACCTTC

clone size: -
J gene: TRBJ2-2
CDR3 length: 16
D gene: -
V gene: TRBV14
CDR3 protein: CASSPVGGLNTGELFF
CDR3 DNA: TGTGCCAGCAGTCCTGTTGGGGGCCTTAACACCGGGGAGCTGTTTTTT

clone size: -
J gene: TRBJ1-1
CDR3 length: 14
D gene: -
V gene: TRBV18
CDR3 protein: CASSRNREDTEAFF
CDR3 DNA: TGTGCCAGCTCACGAAACAGGGAAGACACTGAAGCTTTCTTT

clone size: -
J gene: TRBJ1-2
CDR3 length: 12
D gene: -
V gene: TRBV30
CDR3 protein: CAWSVGGDGYTF
CDR3 DNA: TGTGCCTGGAGTGTCGGGGGGGATGGCTACACCTTC

clone size: -
J gene: TRBJ1-2
CDR3 length: 14
D gene: TRBD1
V gene: TRBV6-5
CDR3 protein: CASSHDRAPYGYTF
CDR3 DNA: TGTGCCAGCAGTCACGACAGGGCCCCTTATGGCTACACCTTC

clone size: -
J gene: TRBJ1-2
CDR3 length: 15
D gene: TRBD1
V gene: TRBV6-5
CDR3 protein: CASSYISGTGDGYTF
CDR3 DNA: TGTGCCAGCAGTTACATCTCCGGGACAGGGGATGGCTACACCTTC

clone size: once
J gene: TRBJ2-7
CDR3 length: 15
D gene: TRBD1
V gene: TRBV5-6
CDR3 protein: CASSLRDRAYHEQYF
CDR3 DNA: TGTGCCAGCAGTCTCCGGGACAGGGCGTACCACGAGCAGTACTTC

clone size: once
J gene: TRBJ1-6
CDR3 length: 14
D gene: TRBD1
V gene: TRBV9
CDR3 protein: CASSVSTGDSPLHF
CDR3 DNA: TGTGCCAGCAGCGTATCAACAGGGGACTCACCCCTCCACTTT

clone size: -
J gene: TRBJ1-1
CDR3 length: 13
D gene: -
V gene: TRBV5-1
CDR3 protein: CASSPLTGPEAFF
CDR3 DNA: TGCGCCAGCAGCCCCCTTACAGGGCCTGAAGCTTTCTTT